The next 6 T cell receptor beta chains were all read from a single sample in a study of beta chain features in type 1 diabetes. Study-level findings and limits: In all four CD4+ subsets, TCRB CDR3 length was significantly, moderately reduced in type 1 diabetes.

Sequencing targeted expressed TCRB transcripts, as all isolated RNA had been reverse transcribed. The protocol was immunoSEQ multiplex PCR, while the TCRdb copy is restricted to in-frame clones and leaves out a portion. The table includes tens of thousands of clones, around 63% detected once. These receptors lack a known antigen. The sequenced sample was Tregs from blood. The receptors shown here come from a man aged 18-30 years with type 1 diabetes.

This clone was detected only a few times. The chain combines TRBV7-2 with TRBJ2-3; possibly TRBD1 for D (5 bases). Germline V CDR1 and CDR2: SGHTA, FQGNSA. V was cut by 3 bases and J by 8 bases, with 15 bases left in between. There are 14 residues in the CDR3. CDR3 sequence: CASSLEPFQGTQYF. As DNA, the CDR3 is TGTGCCAGCAGCTTGGAGCCGTTCCAGGGTACGCAGTATTTT.

The CDR3 DNA is TGCGCCAGCAGCTCCACTGCCCACAATGAGCAGTTCTTC. Residues: CASSSTAHNEQFF. This chain links TRBV5-1 with TRBJ2-1; no reliable D call. Germline assignment: CDR1 SGHRS and CDR2 YFSETQ. Trimming removed 3 bases from V and 5 bases from J, with 9 bases in between. This CDR3 has 13 residues.

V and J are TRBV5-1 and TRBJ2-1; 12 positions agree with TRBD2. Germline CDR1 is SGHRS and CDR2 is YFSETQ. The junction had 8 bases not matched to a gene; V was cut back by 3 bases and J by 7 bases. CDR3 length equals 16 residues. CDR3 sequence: CASSWATSGGRNEQFF. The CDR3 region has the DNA TGCGCCAGCAGCTGGGCTACTAGCGGGGGGAGAAATGAGCAGTTCTTC.

CDR3 region: CASSLETIVSEQYF. The CDR3, as DNA: TGCGCCAGCAGCTTGGAGACTATAGTATCCGAGCAGTACTTC. The V and J genes are TRBV5-1 and TRBJ2-7, with a tentative D call TRBD2 (5 bases). The germline V gene has CDR1 SGHRS and CDR2 YFSETQ. The CDR3 totals 14 residues. The V end lost 0 bases, the J end lost 6 bases, and 13 bases lay between the germline ends.

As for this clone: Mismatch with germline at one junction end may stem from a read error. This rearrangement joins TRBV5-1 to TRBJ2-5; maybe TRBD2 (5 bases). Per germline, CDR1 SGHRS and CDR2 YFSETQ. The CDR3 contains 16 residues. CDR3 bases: TGCGCCAGCAGCTTGGGAGGGTATCGCGCAAGAGAGCCCCAGTACTTC. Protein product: CASSLGGYRAREPQYF.

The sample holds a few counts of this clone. The CDR3 DNA reads TGCGCCAGTTGCCCAGGGGACCAGCCCCAGCATTTT. This gives the protein CASCPGDQPQHF. The chain combines TRBV10-2 with TRBJ1-5, with D possibly matching TRBD1 (6 bases). The CDR3 covers 12 residues. In germline, CDR1 is WSHSY, CDR2 SAAADI. V was trimmed by 9 bases and J by 7 bases, leaving 13 bases between them.